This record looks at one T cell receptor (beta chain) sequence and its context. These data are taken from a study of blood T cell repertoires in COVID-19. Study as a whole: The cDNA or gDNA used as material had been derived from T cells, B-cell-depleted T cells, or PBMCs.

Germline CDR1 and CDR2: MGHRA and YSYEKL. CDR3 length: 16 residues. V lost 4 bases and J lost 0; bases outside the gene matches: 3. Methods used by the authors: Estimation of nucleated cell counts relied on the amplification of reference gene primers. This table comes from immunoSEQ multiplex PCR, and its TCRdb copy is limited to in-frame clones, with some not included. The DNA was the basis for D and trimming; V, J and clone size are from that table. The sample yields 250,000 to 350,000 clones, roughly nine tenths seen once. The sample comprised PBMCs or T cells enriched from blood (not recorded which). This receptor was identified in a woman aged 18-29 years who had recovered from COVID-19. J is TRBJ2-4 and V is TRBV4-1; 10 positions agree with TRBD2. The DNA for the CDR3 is TGCGCCAGCAGCCTTCAGCGGGGGGGAGCCAAAAACATTCAGTACTTC. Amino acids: CASSLQRGGAKNIQYF.